What follows describes a single T cell receptor (beta chain). The record originates from a study of blood T cell repertoires in COVID-19. Assay: immunoSEQ multiplex PCR; the TCRdb copy retains only in-frame clones and omits some. Found here are under 350,000 clones, 70% to 90% of them singletons; the top ten hold about 4.6%. Germline V CDR1 and CDR2: SNHLY, FYNNEI. CDR3 length: 14 residues. V lost 8 bases, J lost 4 bases, and 7 bases stayed unmatched. This clonotype was sampled from a man younger than 45 who had recovered from COVID-19. The rearrangement joins TRBV2 to TRBJ1-2, with 10 bases aligning to TRBD1. Sequences were obtained from PBMCs or T cells enriched from blood (not recorded which). In nucleotides, the CDR3 is TGTGCCAGCCGCCGACAGGGGGCAAGCTATGGCTACACCTTC. This gives the protein CASRRQGASYGYTF.